These 22 T cell receptor beta chains came from one sample sequenced in a study of cytomegalovirus exposure and HLA in healthy donors. PCR primers comprised 60 Vbeta and 13 Jbeta primers. Here immunoSEQ multiplex PCR was the method, and the copy in TCRdb shows in-frame clones only, minus some. The sample shows around 140,000 clones, more than 75% of them seen only once. Sequencing used PBMCs. Receptors were obtained from a man aged 35-49 years in good health and CMV-seronegative.

The sample holds one count of this clone. The chain uses TRBV4-2 and TRBJ2-2; a weak D match, TRBD2 (7 bases). Germline CDR1 reads LGHNA; CDR2 reads YNFKEQ. The CDR3 spans 16 residues. V gave up 1 base and J gave up 0 bases, with 9 bases separating them. CDR3: CASSQGGGPNTGELFF. CDR3 DNA sequence: TGTGCCAGCAGCCAAGGGGGGGGGCCGAACACCGGGGAGCTGTTTTTT.

V is TRBV5-4 and J is TRBJ2-3; D gene uncertain. The CDR3 has 14 amino acids. In germline, CDR1 is SGHNT, CDR2 YYREEE (reference sequence). V lost 3 bases and J 0 bases, leaving 8 bases between the germline ends. CDR3 DNA: TGTGCCAGCAGCTCGACTGGAAGCACAGATACGCAGTATTTT. Translation gives CASSSTGSTDTQYF. Filled out from reference TRBV5-4 and TRBJ2-3, the complete variable domain reads ETGVTQSPTHLIKTRGQQVTLRCSSQSGHNTVSWYQQALGQGPQFIFQYYREEENGRGNFPPRFSGLQFPNYSSELNVNALELDDSALYLCASSSTGSTDTQYFGPGTRLTVL.

The CDR3 DNA sequence: TGCAGCGTTGGGACAGAGGGATACTATGGCTACACCTTC. Its protein is CSVGTEGYYGYTF. This chain connects TRBV29-1 to TRBJ1-2; D perhaps matches TRBD1 (6 bases). Per the germline V gene, CDR1 is SQVTM and CDR2 is ANQGSEA. V gave up 4 bases and J gave up 3 bases, with 12 bases separating them. The CDR3 length is 13 residues.

V usage is TRBV27 and J usage is TRBJ2-2; 9 bases line up with TRBD1. Germline values: CDR1 MNHEY, CDR2 SMNVEV (reference sequence). The CDR3 is made up of 15 amino acids. Trimming at V came to 5 bases and at J to 3 bases, leaving 4 bases not matched to a gene. CDR3 coding DNA: TGTGCCAGCAGTCTACAGGGGGCGGACACCGGGGAGCTGTTTTTT. This codes for CASSLQGADTGELFF.

In its sample, this clone was seen a few times. This chain joins TRBV7-9 and TRBJ2-1; 9 nucleotides agree with TRBD2. The CDR3 extends over 15 amino acids. The germline V gene encodes CDR1 SEHNR and CDR2 FQNEAQ (reference sequence). J was trimmed by 5 bases and V by 4 bases; bases with no gene match: 6. The CDR3 region has the DNA TGTGCCAGCAGCTCTCTGGGACTAGCCGACAATGAGCAGTTCTTC. It specifies CASSSLGLADNEQFF. The variable domain in full, completed from reference TRBV7-9 and TRBJ2-1, reads DTGVSQNPRHKITKRGQNVTFRCDPISEHNRLYWYRQTLGQGPEFLTYFQNEAQLEKSRLLSDRFSAERPKGSFSTLEIQRTEQGDSAMYLCASSSLGLADNEQFFGPGTRLTVL.

CDR3 sequence (DNA): TGTGCCAGCAGCTTGCAGGGGGCGCACACTGAAGCTTTCTTT. Translated: CASSLQGAHTEAFF. The chain has TRBV5-5 and TRBJ1-1, with TRBD1 identical over 8 bases. V dropped 1 base and J dropped 3; count of bases not matched to a gene: 2. This CDR3 has 14 amino acids. Germline loops: CDR1 SGHKS, CDR2 YYEKEE (reference sequence).

This chain joins TRBV27 and TRBJ1-2, with no clear D. The CDR3 is made up of 13 amino acids. Germline assignment: CDR1 MNHEY and CDR2 SMNVEV (reference sequence). V gave up 1 base and J gave up 6 bases, with 9 bases separating them. Written as DNA, the CDR3 is TGTGCCAGCAGTTTATTGGGCAGCCATGGCTACACCTTC. Encoded protein: CASSLLGSHGYTF.

The chain recombines TRBV7-2 with TRBJ1-1; TRBD1 might be the D (6 bases). The V gene lost 0 bases and the J gene lost 4 bases, with 12 bases spanning the gap. The CDR3 covers 15 residues. CDR1 and CDR2 from the germline V gene are SGHTA and FQGNSA. In DNA, the CDR3 is TGTGCCAGCAGCTTAGCGAGGGGGAGGGGCACTGAAGCTTTCTTT. This sequence encodes CASSLARGRGTEAFF. Full variable domain (outside the CDR3, taken from reference TRBV7-2 and TRBJ1-1): GAGVSQSPSNKVTEKGKDVELRCDPISGHTALYWYRQSLGQGLEFLIYFQGNSAPDKSGLPSDRFSAERTGGSVSTLTIQRTQQEDSAVYLCASSLARGRGTEAFFGQGTRLTVV.

Only one count was recorded for this clone. This sequence joins TRBV19 and TRBJ2-1; TRBD2 matches at 11 bases. Germline V gives CDR1 LNHDA, CDR2 SQIVND (reference sequence). This CDR3 is 17 amino acids long. With V trimmed by 6 bases and J by 0 bases, 7 bases remained unmatched. For the CDR3, the DNA is TGTGCCAGTAGAGGGGGACTAGCGGACGGCTCCTACAATGAGCAGTTCTTC. It yields the protein CASRGGLADGSYNEQFF.

The genes are TRBV28 and TRBJ2-3; possible D gene TRBD2, 6 bases. Germline V gene sequence: CDR1 MDHEN, CDR2 SYDVKM. The CDR3 totals 17 residues. The V end was cut by 0 bases, the J end by 0 bases, with 13 bases between. The CDR3 loop reads CASSLWVAADSTDTQYF. In DNA form, the CDR3 reads TGTGCCAGCAGTTTATGGGTAGCGGCTGATAGCACAGATACGCAGTATTTT.

CDR3 DNA sequence: TGTGCCACCGCCGGGACAGGGGGTTGGGTGACCCAGTACTTC. It specifies CATAGTGGWVTQYF. The J gene is TRBJ2-5, the V gene TRBV10-3; TRBD1 agrees at 11 bases. The CDR3 consists of 14 residues. Germline values: CDR1 ENHRY, CDR2 SYGVKD. V was pared by 10 bases and J by 7 bases, with 11 bases of the junction left unmatched.

The rearrangement links TRBV5-1 to TRBJ1-1; 11 positions agree with TRBD1. CDR1 and CDR2 (germline): SGHRS, YFSETQ. The CDR3 runs 13 residues. Losses at the gene ends were 4 bases for V and 5 bases for J; bases not matched to a gene: 1. CDR3 in amino acids: CASSGTGGTEAFF. CDR3 nucleotides: TGCGCCAGCAGCGGGACAGGGGGAACTGAAGCTTTCTTT.

The chain links TRBV10-1 to TRBJ2-7; a possible D gene is TRBD1 (6 bases). The CDR3 length is 16 residues. CDR1 and CDR2 (germline): WNHNN, SYGVQD (reference sequence). V was shortened by 7 bases and J by 4 bases, with 23 bases between the two germline ends. The CDR3 region has the DNA TGCGCCAGCATCCTCTTTTCCAAACAGGGTATGTACGAGCAGTACTTC. This sequence encodes CASILFSKQGMYEQYF.

This chain connects TRBV25-1 to TRBJ2-4, with a possible D match to TRBD2 (5 bases). Germline-derived CDR1 and CDR2 are MGHDK and SYGVNS. This CDR3 contains 18 residues. Trimming stripped 0 bases from V and 0 bases from J, with 15 bases between. The CDR3: CASSEYGASGLAKNIQYF. In DNA form, the CDR3 reads TGTGCCAGCAGTGAATATGGTGCGAGCGGCCTAGCCAAAAACATTCAGTACTTC.

This clone was counted between two and nine times. The chain has TRBV9 and TRBJ2-2; 7 bases line up with TRBD2. From germline, CDR1 is SGDLS and CDR2 YYNGEE. J lost 1 base, V lost 0 bases, and 0 bases had no gene match. The CDR3 covers 15 residues. CDR3 coding DNA: TGTGCCAGCAGCGTAGCGGGGGGGAACACCGGGGAGCTGTTTTTT. This gives the protein CASSVAGGNTGELFF.

The DNA of the CDR3 is TGTGCCAGCAGCTCCTCCCCGGGACAGGGAATCTACGAGCAGTACTTC. Translating gives CASSSSPGQGIYEQYF. The gene calls are TRBV5-4 and TRBJ2-5, with 9 bases matching TRBD1. Gene TRBJ2-7 matches the end of the DNA better, so the J call may be wrong. Per the germline V gene, CDR1 is SGHNT and CDR2 is YYREEE (reference sequence). CDR3 size: 16 residues.

The rearrangement uses TRBV5-1 and TRBJ2-7; TRBD2 matches 10 bases. In germline, CDR1 is SGHRS, CDR2 YFSETQ. V trimming: 0 bases; J trimming: 6 bases; junction bases outside the gene matches: 6. The CDR3 is made up of 15 amino acids. The CDR3 region is CASSLEGTSAVEQYF. The DNA of the CDR3 is TGCGCCAGCAGCTTGGAAGGGACTAGCGCGGTCGAGCAGTACTTC.

The chain carries TRBV7-3 and TRBJ2-5; no definite D call. Trimming took 2 bases from V and 2 from J, leaving 6 bases between them. Germline loops: CDR1 SGHTA, CDR2 FQGTGA. The CDR3 length is 13 residues. Here the CDR3 DNA reads TGTGCCAGCAGCTTATCCCTTCAAGAGACCCAGTACTTC. It translates to CASSLSLQETQYF.

This clone was picked up one time. V and J are TRBV7-3 and TRBJ2-1, with a weak D call TRBD2 (7 bases). This CDR3 is 16 amino acids long. V was shortened by 1 base and J by 4 bases, with 14 bases between the two germline ends. Germline CDR1 and CDR2: SGHTA and FQGTGA. The CDR3 region is CASSLMGGGVYNEQFF. In nucleotides, the CDR3 is TGTGCCAGCAGCTTAATGGGAGGGGGAGTTTACAATGAGCAGTTCTTC.

The chain is built from TRBV27 and TRBJ2-1, with 8 bases aligning to TRBD2. CDR1 is MNHEY and CDR2 is SMNVEV in the germline V gene (reference sequence). The CDR3 has 15 amino acids. J gave up 5 bases and V 4 bases, and 7 bases lay outside the gene matches. CDR3 DNA: TGTGCCAGCAGTTCTAGGCGGGAGGCTGACAATGAGCAGTTCTTC. Translation gives CASSSRREADNEQFF.

The chain links TRBV28 to TRBJ2-3; 12 bases map to TRBD2. CDR3 length: 19 amino acids. CDR1 is MDHEN and CDR2 is SYDVKM in the germline V gene. Trimming took 2 bases from V and 1 from J; bases not matched to a gene: 10. The CDR3 loop reads CASSLLAGGPNVGTDTQYF. As DNA, the CDR3 is TGTGCCAGCAGTTTACTAGCGGGGGGGCCGAACGTTGGCACAGATACGCAGTATTTT.

The genes are TRBV15 and TRBJ2-3; D not certain. The V gene's germline CDR1 is LNHNV and CDR2 YYDKDF (reference sequence). The CDR3 is 15 amino acids. Between the trimmed V and J ends, which lost 5 bases and 0 bases, there was a span of 12 bases. The CDR3 nucleotides read TGTGCCACCAGCGACCCAGGCTCTAGCACAGATACGCAGTATTTT. Translated, it gives CATSDPGSSTDTQYF.